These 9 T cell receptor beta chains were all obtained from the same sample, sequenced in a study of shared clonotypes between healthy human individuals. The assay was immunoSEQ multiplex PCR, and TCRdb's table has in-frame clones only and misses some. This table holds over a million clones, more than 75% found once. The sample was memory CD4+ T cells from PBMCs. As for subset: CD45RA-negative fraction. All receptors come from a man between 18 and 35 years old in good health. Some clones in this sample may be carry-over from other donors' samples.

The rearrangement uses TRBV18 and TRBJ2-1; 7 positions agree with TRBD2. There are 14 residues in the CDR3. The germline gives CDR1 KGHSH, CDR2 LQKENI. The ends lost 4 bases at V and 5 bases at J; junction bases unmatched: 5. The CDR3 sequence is CASSQVAGDNEQFF. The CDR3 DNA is TGTGCCAGCTCACAAGTGGCGGGGGACAATGAGCAGTTCTTC.

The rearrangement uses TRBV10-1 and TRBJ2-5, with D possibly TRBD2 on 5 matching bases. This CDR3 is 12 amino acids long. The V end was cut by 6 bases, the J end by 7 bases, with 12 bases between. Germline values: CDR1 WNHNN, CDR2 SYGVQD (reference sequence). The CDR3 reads CASRDNGGTQYF. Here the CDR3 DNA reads TGCGCCAGCAGAGACAATGGAGGGACCCAGTACTTC.

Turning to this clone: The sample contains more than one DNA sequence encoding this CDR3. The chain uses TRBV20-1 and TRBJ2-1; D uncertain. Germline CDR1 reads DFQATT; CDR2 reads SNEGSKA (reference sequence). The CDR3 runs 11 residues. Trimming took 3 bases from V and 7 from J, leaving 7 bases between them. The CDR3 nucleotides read TGCAGTGCTAGGTTGGTTAATGAGCAGTTCTTC. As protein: CSARLVNEQFF.

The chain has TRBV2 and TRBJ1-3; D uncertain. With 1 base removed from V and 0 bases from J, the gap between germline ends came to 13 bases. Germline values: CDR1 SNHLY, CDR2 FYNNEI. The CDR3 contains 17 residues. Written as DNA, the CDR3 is TGTGCCAGCAGTGAAGAGTCAGTTCCGAGCTCTGGAAACACCATATATTTT. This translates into CASSEESVPSSGNTIYF.

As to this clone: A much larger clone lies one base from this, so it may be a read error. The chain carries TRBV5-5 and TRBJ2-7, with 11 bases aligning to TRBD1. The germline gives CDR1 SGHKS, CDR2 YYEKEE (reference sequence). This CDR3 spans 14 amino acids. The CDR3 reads CASSLWTGGAEQHF. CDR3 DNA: TGTGCCAGCAGCTTGTGGACAGGGGGCGCCGAGCAGCACTTC.

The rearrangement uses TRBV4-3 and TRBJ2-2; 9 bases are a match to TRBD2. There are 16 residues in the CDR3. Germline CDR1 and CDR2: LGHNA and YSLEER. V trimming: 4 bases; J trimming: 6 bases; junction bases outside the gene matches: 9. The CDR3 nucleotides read TGCGCCAGCAGCCCCTTGGCGGGAGGGCCTTCCGGGGAGCTGTTTTTT. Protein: CASSPLAGGPSGELFF.

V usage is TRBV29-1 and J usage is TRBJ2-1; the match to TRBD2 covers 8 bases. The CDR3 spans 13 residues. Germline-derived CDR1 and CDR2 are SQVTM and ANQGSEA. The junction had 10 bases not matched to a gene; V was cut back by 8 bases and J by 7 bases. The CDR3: CSSSQAGVNEQFF. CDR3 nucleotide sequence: TGCAGCTCGTCCCAAGCGGGAGTGAATGAGCAGTTCTTC.

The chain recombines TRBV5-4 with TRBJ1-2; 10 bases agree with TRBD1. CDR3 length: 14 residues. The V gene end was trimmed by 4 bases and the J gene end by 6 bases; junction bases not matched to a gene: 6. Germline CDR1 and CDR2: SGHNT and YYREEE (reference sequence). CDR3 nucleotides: TGTGCCAGCAGCGAGGGACAGGGGAGGAATGGCTACACCTTC. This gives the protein CASSEGQGRNGYTF.

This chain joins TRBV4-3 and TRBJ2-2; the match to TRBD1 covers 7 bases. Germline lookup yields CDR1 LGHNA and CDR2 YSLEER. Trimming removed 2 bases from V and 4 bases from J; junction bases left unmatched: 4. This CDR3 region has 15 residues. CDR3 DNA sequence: TGCGCCAGCAGCCAAAGACAGGGTACCACCGGGGAGCTGTTTTTT. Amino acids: CASSQRQGTTGELFF.